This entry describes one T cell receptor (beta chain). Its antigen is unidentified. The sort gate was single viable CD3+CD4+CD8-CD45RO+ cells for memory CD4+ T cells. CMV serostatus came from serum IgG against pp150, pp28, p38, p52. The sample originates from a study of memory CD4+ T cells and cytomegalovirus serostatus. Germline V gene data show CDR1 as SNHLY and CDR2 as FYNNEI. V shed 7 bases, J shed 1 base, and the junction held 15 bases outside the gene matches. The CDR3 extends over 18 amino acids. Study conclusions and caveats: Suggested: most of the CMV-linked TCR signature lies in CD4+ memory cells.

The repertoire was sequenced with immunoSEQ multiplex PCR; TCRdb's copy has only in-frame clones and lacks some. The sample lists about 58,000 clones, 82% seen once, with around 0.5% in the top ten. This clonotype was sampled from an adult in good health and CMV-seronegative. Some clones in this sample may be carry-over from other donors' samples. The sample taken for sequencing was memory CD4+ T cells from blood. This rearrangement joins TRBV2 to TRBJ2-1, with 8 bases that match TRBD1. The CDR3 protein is CASTSGQGKGHSYNEQFF. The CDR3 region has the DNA TGTGCCAGCACCTCCGGACAGGGAAAGGGACATTCCTACAATGAGCAGTTCTTC. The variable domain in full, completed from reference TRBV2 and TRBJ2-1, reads EPEVTQTPSHQVTQMGQEVILRCVPISNHLYFYWYRQILGQKVEFLVSFYNNEISEKSEIFDDQFSVERPDGSNFTLKIRSTKLEDSAMYFCASTSGQGKGHSYNEQFFGPGTRLTVL.